This TCR beta chain was captured in a study of shared clonotypes between healthy human individuals. Running of the assay took place at deep level. Repertoires were generated with immunoSEQ multiplex PCR, while TCRdb's copy carries only in-frame clones and drops some. The sample holds about 2.2 million clones, just under 95% seen once. CD45RO-negative, CCR7-positively selected cells formed the naive CD8 fraction, excluding terminally differentiated effector memory CD45RA+ cells. This CDR3 has 14 residues. Trimming stripped 3 bases from V and 3 bases from J, with 10 bases between. Looked up from germline, CDR1 is SGDLS and CDR2 is YYNGEE. This clone was detected a few times. As yet, its antigen is unknown. Notes on the study in general: Rarefaction showed that sequencing of sorted subsets was incomplete (despite large depth). Clonotype sharing across several donors was observed for roughly 5% of naive CD4 clonotypes. Donors were few, which limited the genetic and exposure-history diversity represented.

The sample was naive CD8+ T cells from PBMCs. This receptor was obtained from a man aged 18 to 30 in good health. Some clones in this sample may be carry-over from other donors' samples. The chain uses TRBV9 and TRBJ1-5; D perhaps matches TRBD1 (6 bases). CDR3 loop: CASSATGPNQPQHF. The CDR3, as DNA: TGTGCCAGCAGCGCCACAGGGCCCAATCAGCCCCAGCATTTT.